This T cell receptor (beta chain) is drawn from a study of T cell responses to AZD1222 COVID-19 vaccine. General study points: Donors were largely white British and mainly female; clonal diversity was possibly underestimated.

A remark on this clone: The antigen is undetermined.

Germline lookup yields CDR1 SGHVS and CDR2 FNYEAQ. Trimming cost V 2 bases and J 0 bases, with 13 bases left between them. The CDR3 has 16 amino acids. Clones were sequenced by immunoSEQ multiplex PCR, and TCRdb holds only the in-frame ones, with some missing. Among around 120,000 clones listed, approximately 83% were seen once. The TCR originated in an adult in good health. The V and J genes are TRBV7-6 and TRBJ1-1; D remains unclear. The specimen comprised peripheral blood, sampled on day 0 of MenACWY control vaccination. The CDR3: CASSLSGGYMNTEAFF. DNA of the CDR3: TGTGCCAGCAGCTTAAGTGGAGGGTACATGAACACTGAAGCTTTCTTT. The full variable domain, rest sourced from reference TRBV7-6 and TRBJ1-1, is GAGVSQSPRYKVTKRGQDVALRCDPISGHVSLYWYRQALGQGPEFLTYFNYEAQQDKSGLPNDRFSAERPEGSISTLTIQRTEQRDSAMYRCASSLSGGYMNTEAFFGQGTRLTVV.